Following are 24 T cell receptor beta chains from one sample sequenced in a study of blood T cell repertoires in COVID-19 (dated by TCRdb to between 2020 and 2021). To prepare the library, the immunoSEQ multiplex PCR assay was applied. TCRdb mirrors the immuneACCESS table, restricted to in-frame sequences. Some clones are absent from its copies; in checked studies, under half trace to an unresolved V gene, and the reason for the others is unknown. Within this sample are over 600,000 clones, with about 90% of them counted one time only. The top ten constitute over 0.2% of the sample. The specimen sequenced was peripheral blood. The receptors shown here come from a woman under 30 with acute or convalescent COVID-19.

Only one count was recorded for this clone. This same CDR3 is encoded by further DNA sequences in the sample. The rearrangement links TRBV4-1 to TRBJ2-3, with TRBD1 identical over 7 bases. The germline CDR1 and CDR2 sequences are MGHRA and YSYEKL. The V segment lost 1 base and the J segment 3 bases; nucleotides outside the gene matches: 4. The CDR3 sequence is 15 residues long. The CDR3 DNA follows: TGCGCCAGCAGCCAAGGACAGGGATCGACAGATACGCAGTATTTT. This codes for CASSQGQGSTDTQYF.

The V gene is TRBV27, the J gene TRBJ2-7; possibly TRBD1 for D (5 bases). The CDR3 has 12 amino acids. CDR1 and CDR2 (germline): MNHEY, SMNVEV (reference sequence). Trimming stripped 7 bases from V and 1 base from J, with 8 bases between. CDR3 sequence (DNA): TGTGCCAGCATTTCAGGGTCCTACGAGCAGTACTTC. Amino acids: CASISGSYEQYF.

This clone was counted only a few times. The genes are TRBV19 and TRBJ1-1; tentatively, D is TRBD1 (5 bases). Germline V gives CDR1 LNHDA, CDR2 SQIVND (reference sequence). This CDR3 has 13 residues. Trimming removed 3 bases from V and 3 bases from J, with 8 bases in between. This CDR3 is CASSIGHYTEAFF. DNA of the CDR3: TGTGCCAGTAGTATCGGACACTACACTGAAGCTTTCTTT.

The chain links TRBV7-9 to TRBJ2-5; the D is unclear. In germline, CDR1 is SEHNR, CDR2 FQNEAQ (reference sequence). There are 12 residues in the CDR3. V was shortened by 2 bases and J by 5 bases, with 6 bases between the two germline ends. CDR3 bases: TGTGCCAGCAGCTTATATGTCGAGACCCAGTACTTC. Amino acids: CASSLYVETQYF.

The rearrangement uses TRBV4-3 and TRBJ1-5; 8 bases match TRBD1. Trimming at V came to 6 bases and at J to 1 base, leaving 5 bases not matched to a gene. CDR1 and CDR2 from the germline V gene are LGHNA and YSLEER. CDR3 length: 15 amino acids. The CDR3 protein is CASSPDRVSNQPQHF. Written as DNA, the CDR3 is TGCGCCAGCAGTCCGGACAGGGTGAGCAATCAGCCCCAGCATTTT.

The chain carries TRBV6-5 and TRBJ1-2; no reliable D call. Germline CDR1 MNHEY, CDR2 SVGAGI. The CDR3 is 13 residues long. V gave up 6 bases and J gave up 7 bases, with 15 bases separating them. CDR3 sequence: CASRPTPLRGYTF. CDR3 nucleotides: TGTGCCAGCAGACCCACTCCTTTACGTGGCTACACCTTC.

This chain uses TRBV30 with TRBJ1-5, with a tentative D call TRBD1 (5 bases). The CDR3 has 13 amino acids. Germline V gene lookup returns CDR1 GTSNPN and CDR2 SVGIG (reference sequence). The V end was cut by 7 bases, the J end by 5 bases, with 15 bases between. CDR3 nucleotides: TGTGCCTACGCGGACAATATGGATCAGCCCCAGCATTTT. Protein product: CAYADNMDQPQHF.

The rearrangement links TRBV6-2 or TRBV6-3 to TRBJ1-2; 10 bases fit TRBD1. There are 14 residues in the CDR3. The germline CDR1 and CDR2 sequences are MNHEY and SVGEGT. V dropped 5 bases and J dropped 7; count of bases not matched to a gene: 7. For the CDR3, the DNA is TGTGCCAGCAGTCCAGACAGGGGGCTTCGTGGCTACACCTTC. Amino acids: CASSPDRGLRGYTF.

This chain joins TRBV30 and TRBJ2-7; weak D call: TRBD2 (5 bases). The V end lost 2 bases, the J end lost 5 bases, and 10 bases lay between the germline ends. CDR1 and CDR2 from the germline V gene are GTSNPN and SVGIG (reference sequence). The CDR3 contains 12 residues. CDR3 region: CAWSRAGDEQYF. CDR3 nucleotides: TGTGCCTGGAGTAGAGCCGGGGACGAGCAGTACTTC.

This clone was observed a single time. The V gene is TRBV7-9, the J gene TRBJ2-3, with TRBD1 matching over 7 bases. This CDR3 region has 14 residues. Germline V CDR1 and CDR2: SEHNR, FQNEAQ (reference sequence). Losses at the gene ends were 6 bases for V and 1 base for J; bases not matched to a gene: 4. The CDR3 region has the DNA TGTGCCAGCAGTCCCGGGACAGGCACAGATACGCAGTATTTT. This sequence encodes CASSPGTGTDTQYF.

This chain links TRBV10-3 with TRBJ2-2; possible D gene TRBD1, 5 bases. The CDR3 is 16 residues long. Per the germline V gene, CDR1 is ENHRY and CDR2 is SYGVKD. Deletions cut 0 bases from V and 5 bases from J, with 13 bases between. The CDR3 protein is CAISESKGIGTGELFF. CDR3 bases: TGTGCCATCAGTGAGTCTAAGGGGATAGGAACCGGGGAGCTGTTTTTT.

The V gene is TRBV7-2, the J gene TRBJ2-2; D possibly corresponds to TRBD2 (7 bases). The CDR3 has 15 residues. Trimming shortened V by 5 bases and J by 3 bases, and 13 bases separated the two germline ends. CDR1 is SGHTA, CDR2 FQGNSA, per germline. The CDR3 loop reads CASSRGGWDTGELFF. Here the CDR3 DNA reads TGTGCCAGCAGCCGCGGGGGCTGGGACACCGGGGAGCTGTTTTTT. The whole variable domain, remainder taken from reference TRBV7-2 and TRBJ2-2, is GAGVSQSPSNKVTEKGKDVELRCDPISGHTALYWYRQSLGQGLEFLIYFQGNSAPDKSGLPSDRFSAERTGGSVSTLTIQRTQQEDSAVYLCASSRGGWDTGELFFGEGSRLTVL.

The chain links TRBV5-1 to TRBJ1-2; 8 nucleotides line up with TRBD1. V trimming: 0 bases; J trimming: 7 bases; junction bases outside the gene matches: 5. Germline loops: CDR1 SGHRS, CDR2 YFSETQ. The CDR3 contains 14 residues. The chain's CDR3 is CASSLADRGGGYTF. The DNA for the CDR3 is TGCGCCAGCAGCTTGGCCGACAGGGGAGGTGGCTACACCTTC. The variable domain in full, with the rest retrieved from reference TRBV5-1 and TRBJ1-2, is KAGVTQTPRYLIKTRGQQVTLSCSPISGHRSVSWYQQTPGQGLQFLFEYFSETQRNKGNFPGRFSGRQFSNSRSEMNVSTLELGDSALYLCASSLADRGGGYTFGSGTRLTVV.

This rearrangement joins TRBV7-6 to TRBJ1-3, with D maybe TRBD1 (6 bases). V dropped 5 bases and J dropped 1 base, with 15 bases sitting between them. The CDR3 is 16 residues long. The germline gives CDR1 SGHVS, CDR2 FNYEAQ. CDR3 nucleotides: TGTGCCAGCAGCCAAGACAGGCCGACATCTGGAAACACCATATATTTT. This encodes CASSQDRPTSGNTIYF. Based on the CDR3 plus reference TRBV7-6 and TRBJ1-3, the full variable domain is GAGVSQSPRYKVTKRGQDVALRCDPISGHVSLYWYRQALGQGPEFLTYFNYEAQQDKSGLPNDRFSAERPEGSISTLTIQRTEQRDSAMYRCASSQDRPTSGNTIYFGEGSWLTVV.

The chain couples TRBV19 to TRBJ1-2; 8 nucleotides align to TRBD1. CDR3 length: 16 amino acids. CDR1 is LNHDA, CDR2 SQIVND, per germline (reference sequence). J was trimmed by 4 bases and V by 7 bases; bases with no gene match: 14. The CDR3 region is CASNTGQGGPRYGYTF. The CDR3 DNA reads TGTGCCAGTAATACAGGACAGGGAGGGCCCCGCTATGGCTACACCTTC.

The chain recombines TRBV9 with TRBJ2-7, with D possibly matching TRBD1 (5 bases). Per the germline V gene, CDR1 is SGDLS and CDR2 is YYNGEE. The CDR3 has 16 amino acids. Trimming left V 0 bases short and J 6 bases short, with 19 bases between. The CDR3 loop is CASSVGAAPRQGEQYF. CDR3 nucleotides: TGTGCCAGCAGCGTAGGGGCAGCCCCTCGCCAGGGCGAGCAGTACTTC.

The chain carries TRBV6-6 and TRBJ1-2, with D unresolved. This CDR3 contains 12 residues. Germline CDR1 and CDR2: MNHNY and SVGAGI (reference sequence). The V end was cut by 10 bases, the J end by 8 bases, with 17 bases between. The CDR3 sequence: CATWGGVLGYTF. The DNA of the CDR3 is TGTGCCACCTGGGGAGGCGTCTTAGGCTACACCTTC.

V and J are TRBV5-1 and TRBJ1-4; D might be TRBD1 (6 bases). V dropped 6 bases and J dropped 3 bases, with 15 bases sitting between them. Germline CDR1 is SGHRS and CDR2 is YFSETQ. The CDR3 contains 15 residues. The chain's CDR3 is CASMPTDRPNEKLFF. DNA for the CDR3: TGCGCCAGCATGCCGACTGACAGGCCTAATGAAAAACTGTTTTTT.

This chain uses TRBV5-6 with TRBJ1-6; D not resolved. Trimming stripped 3 bases from V and 2 bases from J, with 15 bases between. The CDR3 has 17 residues. Germline CDR1 is SGHDT and CDR2 is YYEEEE. The CDR3 region is CASSSRSRKAYNSPLHF. The CDR3 DNA reads as TGTGCCAGCAGCTCCCGGTCCAGGAAGGCCTATAATTCACCCCTCCACTTT.

The chain is built from TRBV27 and TRBJ1-5; maybe TRBD1 (6 bases). Looked up from germline, CDR1 is MNHEY and CDR2 is SMNVEV (reference sequence). The CDR3 contains 14 residues. V lost 8 bases to trimming and J lost 3 bases, with 14 bases between them. The CDR3 sequence: CASQRTGTNQPQHF. The DNA for the CDR3 is TGTGCCAGCCAGAGAACAGGGACCAATCAGCCCCAGCATTTT.

V and J are TRBV30 and TRBJ1-1, with TRBD1 matching over 9 bases. The V gene end was trimmed by 0 bases and the J gene end by 2 bases; junction bases not matched to a gene: 4. Per the germline V gene, CDR1 is GTSNPN and CDR2 is SVGIG (reference sequence). This CDR3 comprises 15 residues. DNA of the CDR3: TGTGCCTGGAGTGTACGGGGACAGGGTAACACTGAAGCTTTCTTT. This sequence encodes CAWSVRGQGNTEAFF. Together with reference TRBV30 and TRBJ1-1, the CDR3 gives the full variable domain: SQTIHQWPATLVQPVGSPLSLECTVEGTSNPNLYWYRQAAGRGLQLLFYSVGIGQISSEVPQNLSASRPQDRQFILSSKKLLLSDSGFYLCAWSVRGQGNTEAFFGQGTRLTVV.

In the case of this clone: A junction end diverges from the germline sequence, so it may reflect a read error. V is TRBV6-2 or TRBV6-3 and J is TRBJ2-7; 10 bases match TRBD2. CDR1 is MNHEY and CDR2 is SVGEGT in the germline V gene. CDR3 length: 16 amino acids. The CDR3 DNA sequence: TGTGCCAGCAGGTACTCCAAGCGGGGGGGCTCCTACGAGCAGTACTTC. Amino acid sequence: CASRYSKRGGSYEQYF.

The genes are TRBV6-5 and TRBJ1-6; D might be TRBD1 (5 bases). Trimming took off 0 bases at V and 12 bases at J, with 6 bases between the two ends. The CDR3 sequence is 12 residues long. The germline CDR1 and CDR2 sequences are MNHEY and SVGAGI. DNA of the CDR3: TGTGCCAGCAGTTACTCCGGGGGACCCCTCCACTTT. Translation gives CASSYSGGPLHF.

CDR3 protein: CASSLSLSPEGEKLFF. The CDR3 nucleotides read TGCGCCAGCAGCTTATCTCTATCCCCCGAGGGTGAAAAACTGTTTTTT. This chain joins TRBV5-1 and TRBJ1-4; D is ambiguous. Germline V gene sequence: CDR1 SGHRS, CDR2 YFSETQ. The CDR3 sequence is 16 residues long. V was clipped by 2 bases and J by 7 bases, with 18 bases between them.